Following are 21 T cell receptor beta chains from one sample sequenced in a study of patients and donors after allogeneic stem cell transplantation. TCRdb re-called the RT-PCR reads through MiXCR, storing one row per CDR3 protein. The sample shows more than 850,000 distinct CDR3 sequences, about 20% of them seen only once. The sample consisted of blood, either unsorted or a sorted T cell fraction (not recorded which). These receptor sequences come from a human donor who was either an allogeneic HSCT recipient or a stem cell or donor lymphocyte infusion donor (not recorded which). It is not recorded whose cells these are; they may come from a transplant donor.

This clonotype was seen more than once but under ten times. CDR3 loop: CAWTDTANTEAFF. The CDR3 nucleotides are TGTGCCTGGACGGACACAGCTAACACTGAAGCTTTCTTT. V is TRBV30 and J is TRBJ1-1; perhaps TRBD1 as D (5 bases). V lost 4 bases and J lost 2, with 11 bases in between. The CDR3 totals 13 residues. Germline CDR1 reads GTSNPN; CDR2 reads SVGIG (reference sequence).

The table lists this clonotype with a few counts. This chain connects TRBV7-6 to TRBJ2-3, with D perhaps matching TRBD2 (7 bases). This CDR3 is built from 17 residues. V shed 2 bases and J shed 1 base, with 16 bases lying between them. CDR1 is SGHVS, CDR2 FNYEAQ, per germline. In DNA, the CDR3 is TGTGCCAGCAGCTTATATCGGGGGGCGGAAGGCACAGATACGCAGTATTTT. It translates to CASSLYRGAEGTDTQYF.

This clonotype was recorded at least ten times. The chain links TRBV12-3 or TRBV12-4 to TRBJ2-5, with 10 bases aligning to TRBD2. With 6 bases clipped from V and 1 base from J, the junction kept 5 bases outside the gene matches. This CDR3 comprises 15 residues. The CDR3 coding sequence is TGTGCCAGCAGCCTTAGGACTAGCGGCCAAGAGACCCAGTACTTC. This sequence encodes CASSLRTSGQETQYF.

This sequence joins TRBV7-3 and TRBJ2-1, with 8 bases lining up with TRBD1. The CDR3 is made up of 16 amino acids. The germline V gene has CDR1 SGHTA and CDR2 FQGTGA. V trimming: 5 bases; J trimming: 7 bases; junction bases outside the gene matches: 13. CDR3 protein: CASSDTPSGTGNEQFF. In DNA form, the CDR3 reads TGTGCCAGCAGCGATACCCCATCAGGGACAGGAAATGAGCAGTTCTTC.

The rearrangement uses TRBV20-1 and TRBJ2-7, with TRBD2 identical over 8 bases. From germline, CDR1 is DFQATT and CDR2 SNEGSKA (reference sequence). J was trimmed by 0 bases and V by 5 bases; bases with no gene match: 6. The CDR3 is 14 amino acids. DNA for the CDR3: TGCAGTGCTGGTACTAGCGGTCACTCCTACGAGCAGTACTTC. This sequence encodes CSAGTSGHSYEQYF.

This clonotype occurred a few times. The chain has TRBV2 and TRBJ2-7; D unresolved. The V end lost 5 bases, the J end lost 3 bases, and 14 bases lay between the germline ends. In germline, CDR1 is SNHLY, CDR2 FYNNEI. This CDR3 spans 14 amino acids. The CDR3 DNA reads TGTGCCAGCAGTCCCCCCGTCAGCTTCTACGAGCAGTACTTC. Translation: CASSPPVSFYEQYF.

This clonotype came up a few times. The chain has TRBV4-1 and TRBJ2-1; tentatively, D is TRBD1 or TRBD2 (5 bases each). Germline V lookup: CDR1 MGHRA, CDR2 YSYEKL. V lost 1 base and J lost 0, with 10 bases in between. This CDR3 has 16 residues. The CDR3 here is CASSQVGGSSYNEQFF. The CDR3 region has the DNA TGCGCCAGCAGCCAAGTTGGGGGTAGCTCCTACAATGAGCAGTTCTTC.

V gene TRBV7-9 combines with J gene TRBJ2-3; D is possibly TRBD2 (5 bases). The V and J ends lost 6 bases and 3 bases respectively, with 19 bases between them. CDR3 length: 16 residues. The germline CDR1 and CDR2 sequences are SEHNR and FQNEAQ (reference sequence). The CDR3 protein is CASSLLAGIGTDTQYF. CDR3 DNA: TGTGCCAGCAGTCTATTGGCCGGGATAGGGACAGATACGCAGTATTTT.

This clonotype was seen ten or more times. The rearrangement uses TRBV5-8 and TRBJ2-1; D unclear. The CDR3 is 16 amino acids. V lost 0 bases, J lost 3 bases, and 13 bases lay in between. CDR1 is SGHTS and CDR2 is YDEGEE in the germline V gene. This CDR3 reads CASSLAERMGYNEQFF. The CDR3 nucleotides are TGTGCCAGCAGCTTGGCCGAGAGAATGGGCTACAATGAGCAGTTCTTC.

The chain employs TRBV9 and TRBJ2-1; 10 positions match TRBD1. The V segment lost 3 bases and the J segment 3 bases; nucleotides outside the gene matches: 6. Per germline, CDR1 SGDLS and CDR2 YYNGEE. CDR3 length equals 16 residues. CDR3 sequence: CASSELGQGNYNEQFF. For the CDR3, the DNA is TGTGCCAGCAGCGAACTGGGACAGGGGAACTACAATGAGCAGTTCTTC.

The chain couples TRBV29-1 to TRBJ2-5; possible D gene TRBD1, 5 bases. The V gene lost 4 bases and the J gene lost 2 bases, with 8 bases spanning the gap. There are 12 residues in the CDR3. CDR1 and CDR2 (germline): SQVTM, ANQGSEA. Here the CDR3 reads CSVVQGQETQYF. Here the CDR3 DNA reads TGCAGCGTTGTGCAGGGACAAGAGACCCAGTACTTC.

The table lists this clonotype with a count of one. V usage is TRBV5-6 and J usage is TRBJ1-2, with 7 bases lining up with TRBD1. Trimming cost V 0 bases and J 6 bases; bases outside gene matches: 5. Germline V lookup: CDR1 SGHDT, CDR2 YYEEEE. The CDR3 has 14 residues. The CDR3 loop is CASSLGGQIDGYTF. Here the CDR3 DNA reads TGTGCCAGCAGCTTGGGGGGACAGATAGATGGCTACACCTTC.

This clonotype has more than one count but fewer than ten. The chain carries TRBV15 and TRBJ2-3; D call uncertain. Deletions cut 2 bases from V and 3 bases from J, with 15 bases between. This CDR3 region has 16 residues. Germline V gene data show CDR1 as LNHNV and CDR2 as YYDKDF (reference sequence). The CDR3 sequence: CATSRLQLGWTDTQYF. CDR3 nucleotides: TGTGCCACCAGCAGATTACAGCTTGGGTGGACAGATACGCAGTATTTT.

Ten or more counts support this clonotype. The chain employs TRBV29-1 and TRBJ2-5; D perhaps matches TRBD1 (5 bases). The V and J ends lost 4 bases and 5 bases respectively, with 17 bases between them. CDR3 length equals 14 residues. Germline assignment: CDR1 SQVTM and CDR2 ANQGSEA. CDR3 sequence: CSVAGRQSQETQYF. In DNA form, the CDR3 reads TGCAGCGTTGCTGGAAGACAGTCCCAGGAGACCCAGTACTTC. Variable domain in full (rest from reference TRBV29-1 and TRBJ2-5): SAVISQKPSRDICQRGTSLTIQCQVDSQVTMMFWYRQQPGQSLTLIATANQGSEATYESGFVIDKFPISRPNLTFSTLTVSNMSPEDSSIYLCSVAGRQSQETQYFGPGTRLLVL.

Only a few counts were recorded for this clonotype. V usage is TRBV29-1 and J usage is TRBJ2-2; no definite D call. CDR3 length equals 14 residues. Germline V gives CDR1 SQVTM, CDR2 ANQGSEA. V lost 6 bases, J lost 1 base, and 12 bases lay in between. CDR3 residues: CSVDPGGNTGELFF. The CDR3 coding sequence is TGCAGCGTGGATCCGGGCGGGAACACCGGGGAGCTGTTTTTT.

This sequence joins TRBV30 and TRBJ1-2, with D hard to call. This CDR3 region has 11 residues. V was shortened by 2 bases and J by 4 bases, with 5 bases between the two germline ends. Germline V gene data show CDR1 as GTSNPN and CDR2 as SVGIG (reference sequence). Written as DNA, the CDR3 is TGTGCCTGGAGTTCCCTCTATGGCTACACCTTC. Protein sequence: CAWSSLYGYTF.

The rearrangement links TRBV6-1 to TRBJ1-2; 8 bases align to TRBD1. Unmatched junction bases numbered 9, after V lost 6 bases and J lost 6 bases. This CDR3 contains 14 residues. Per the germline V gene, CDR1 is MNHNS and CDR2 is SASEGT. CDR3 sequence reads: CASRFTGGLDGYTF. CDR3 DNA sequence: TGTGCCAGCAGATTCACAGGGGGACTCGATGGCTACACCTTC.

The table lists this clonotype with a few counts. DNA of the CDR3: TGCGCCAGCAGTCAAGGGGGCCTGGGAGAGACCCAGTACTTC. This gives the protein CASSQGGLGETQYF. V and J are TRBV5-1 and TRBJ2-5; TRBD1 matches at 7 bases. CDR3 size: 14 residues. Germline CDR1 SGHRS, CDR2 YFSETQ. The V segment lost 5 bases and the J segment 4 bases; nucleotides outside the gene matches: 8.

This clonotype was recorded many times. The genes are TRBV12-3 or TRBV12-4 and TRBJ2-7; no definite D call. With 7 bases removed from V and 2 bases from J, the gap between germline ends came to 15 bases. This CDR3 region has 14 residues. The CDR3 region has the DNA TGTGCCAGCACGCCCGCTAACGGCCCCTACGAGCAGTACTTC. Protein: CASTPANGPYEQYF.

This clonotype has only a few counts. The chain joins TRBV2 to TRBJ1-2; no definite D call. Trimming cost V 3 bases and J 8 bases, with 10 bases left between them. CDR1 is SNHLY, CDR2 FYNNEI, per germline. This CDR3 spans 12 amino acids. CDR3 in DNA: TGTGCCAGCAGTGAGTACGGCGCCGGCTACACCTTC. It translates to CASSEYGAGYTF.

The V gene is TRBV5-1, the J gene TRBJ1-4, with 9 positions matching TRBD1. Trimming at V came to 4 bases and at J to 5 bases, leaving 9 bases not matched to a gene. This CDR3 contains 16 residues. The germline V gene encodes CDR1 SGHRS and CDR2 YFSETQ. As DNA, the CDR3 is TGCGCCAGCAGCACGACCGGACAGGGGATCAATGAAAAACTGTTTTTT. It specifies CASSTTGQGINEKLFF.